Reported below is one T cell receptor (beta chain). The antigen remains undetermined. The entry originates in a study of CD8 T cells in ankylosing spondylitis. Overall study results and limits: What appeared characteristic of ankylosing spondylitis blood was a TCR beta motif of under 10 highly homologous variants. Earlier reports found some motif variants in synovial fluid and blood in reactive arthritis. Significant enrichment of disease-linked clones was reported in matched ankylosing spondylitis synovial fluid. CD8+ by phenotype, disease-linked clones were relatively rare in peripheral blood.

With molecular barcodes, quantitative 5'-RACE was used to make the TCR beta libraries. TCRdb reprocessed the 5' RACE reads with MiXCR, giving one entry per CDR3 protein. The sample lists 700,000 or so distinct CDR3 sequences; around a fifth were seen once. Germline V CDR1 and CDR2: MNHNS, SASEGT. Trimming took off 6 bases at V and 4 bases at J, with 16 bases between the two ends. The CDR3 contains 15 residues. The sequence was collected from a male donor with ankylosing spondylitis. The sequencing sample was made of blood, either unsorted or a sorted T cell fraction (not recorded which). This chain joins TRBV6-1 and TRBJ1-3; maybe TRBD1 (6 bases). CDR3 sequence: CASSWGHEAGNTIYF. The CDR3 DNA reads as TGTGCCAGCAGCTGGGGGCACGAGGCGGGAAACACCATATATTTT.